This paragraph reports one TCR beta chain. This record comes from a study of blood T cell repertoires in COVID-19. Germline V gene sequence: CDR1 SGHDN, CDR2 FVKESK. The ends lost 4 bases at V and 7 bases at J; junction bases unmatched: 6. The length of the CDR3 is 15 residues. Sequenced by immunoSEQ multiplex PCR; TCRdb stores in-frame clones only, minus some. The profile shows around 130,000 clones, roughly three quarters of them singletons. The chain links TRBV14 to TRBJ2-7; 14 nucleotides agree with TRBD2. The TCR was taken from a human donor in a cohort sampled during active COVID-19. Sequenced: peripheral blood. The CDR3 protein is CASSPWTSGRIEQYF. CDR3 DNA sequence: TGTGCCAGCAGCCCCTGGACTAGCGGGAGGATTGAGCAGTACTTC.